This TCR beta chain was found in a study of tumor-infiltrating lymphocytes in oesophageal squamous cell carcinoma. V lost 4 bases, J lost 1 base, and 6 bases stayed unmatched. The CDR3 runs to 16 residues. Germline CDR1 and CDR2: SEHNR and FQNEAQ (reference sequence). TCRdb passed the PCR reads through MiXCR, listing each CDR3 protein once. The sample includes approximately 15,000 distinct CDR3 sequences, roughly 50% seen only once; the top ten take roughly 20%. This clonotype is medium-sized by share. Sequenced input: esophageal tumor tissue. The source of this sequence is a male donor with esophageal squamous cell carcinoma. The chain couples TRBV7-9 to TRBJ2-1, with 8 bases lining up with TRBD1. The chain's CDR3 is CASSSRQGSSYNEQFF. DNA of the CDR3: TGTGCCAGCAGCTCCCGACAGGGGAGTTCCTACAATGAGCAGTTCTTC.